This T cell receptor beta chain was sequenced for a study of blood T cell repertoires in COVID-19. Study summary: COVID-19 samples collected from the United States, Italy and Spain covered acute and convalescent phases. The cDNA or gDNA used as material had been derived from T cells, B-cell-depleted T cells, or PBMCs.

With V trimmed by 6 bases and J by 8 bases, 5 bases remained unmatched. The CDR3 spans 12 residues. Germline CDR1 and CDR2: SNHLY and FYNNEI. Original processing notes: Scientists estimated how many nucleated cells there were by amplifying reference gene primers. TCRdb's table, derived via immunoSEQ multiplex PCR, lists solely in-frame clones and lacks some. D and trimming come from the DNA, and the V and J calls and clone size come from that table. The data show about 74,000 clones, roughly 81% seen once. This clone was counted once. V and J are TRBV2 and TRBJ1-2; 8 nucleotides match TRBD1. The sample taken for sequencing was peripheral blood. This clonotype originated in a man in his 70s with acute or convalescent COVID-19. This chain's CDR3 is CASRPTGGGYTF. The CDR3 DNA reads TGTGCCAGCAGGCCCACAGGGGGAGGCTACACCTTC.